This TCR beta chain was documented in a study of blood T cells in healthy people across ages. The table lists this clonotype with many counts. Its cognate antigen is unknown. CDR3 length equals 15 residues. Germline CDR1 DFQATT, CDR2 SNEGSKA (reference sequence). V dropped 0 bases and J dropped 5 bases, with 16 bases sitting between them. Study results and caveats: Relative to aged donors, long-lived donors carried more naive CD4+ cells and displayed higher diversity. Leaving the PBMCs unsorted stopped any conclusive comparison of naive versus antigen-experienced cells.

For the second PCR, which ran for about 6 to 11 cycles, a sample-barcoded 5' primer and a J-beta primer mix were used. The template-switch adaptor was a 5' adaptor with 12 random nucleotides. It tagged each cDNA molecule. MiXCR, applied by TCRdb to the 5' RACE reads, yields one record per CDR3 protein. The sample records approximately 810,000 distinct CDR3 sequences, 29% being singletons. The chain is built from TRBV20-1 and TRBJ1-1; a possible D gene is TRBD1 (5 bases). The sequencing input was blood. The TCR was taken from a woman aged 80 or older in good health. The CDR3 spells CSARDRGDSDTEAFF. The CDR3 DNA sequence: TGCAGTGCTAGAGATCGAGGGGACTCGGATACTGAAGCTTTCTTT.